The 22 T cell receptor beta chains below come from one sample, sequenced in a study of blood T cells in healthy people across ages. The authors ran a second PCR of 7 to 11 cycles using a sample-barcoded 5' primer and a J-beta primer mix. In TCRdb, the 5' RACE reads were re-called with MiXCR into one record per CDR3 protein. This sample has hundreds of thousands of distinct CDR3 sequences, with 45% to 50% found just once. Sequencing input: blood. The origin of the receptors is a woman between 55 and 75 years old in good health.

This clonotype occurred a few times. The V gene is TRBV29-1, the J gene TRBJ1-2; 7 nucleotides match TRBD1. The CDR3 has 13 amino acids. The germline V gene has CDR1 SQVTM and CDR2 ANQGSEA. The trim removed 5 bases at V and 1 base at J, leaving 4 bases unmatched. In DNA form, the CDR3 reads TGCAGCGTTCGACAGGGAGGTAACTATGGCTACACCTTC. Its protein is CSVRQGGNYGYTF.

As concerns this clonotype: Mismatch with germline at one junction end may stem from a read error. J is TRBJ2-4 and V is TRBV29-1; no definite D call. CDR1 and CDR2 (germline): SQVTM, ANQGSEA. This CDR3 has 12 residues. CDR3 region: CSVEGAKNIQYF. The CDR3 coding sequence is TGCAGCGTAGAAGGAGCCAAAAACATTCAGTACTTC.

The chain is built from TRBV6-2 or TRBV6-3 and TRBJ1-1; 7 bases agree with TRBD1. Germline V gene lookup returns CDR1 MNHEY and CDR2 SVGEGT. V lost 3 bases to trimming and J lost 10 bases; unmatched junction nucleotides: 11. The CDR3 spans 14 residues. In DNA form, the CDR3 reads TGTGCCAGCAGTTATGCGGGACAGCGCGGTGGAGCTTTCTTT. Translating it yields CASSYAGQRGGAFF.

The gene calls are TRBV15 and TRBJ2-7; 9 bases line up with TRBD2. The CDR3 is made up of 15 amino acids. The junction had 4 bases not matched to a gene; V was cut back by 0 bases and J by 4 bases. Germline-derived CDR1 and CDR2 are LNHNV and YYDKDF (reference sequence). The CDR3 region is CATSRDAGGPYEQYF. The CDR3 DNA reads TGTGCCACCAGCAGAGATGCGGGAGGGCCATACGAGCAGTACTTC.

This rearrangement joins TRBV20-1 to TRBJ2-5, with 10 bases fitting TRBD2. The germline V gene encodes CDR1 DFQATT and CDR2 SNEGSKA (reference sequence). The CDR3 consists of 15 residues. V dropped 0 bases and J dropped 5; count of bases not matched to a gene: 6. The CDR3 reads CSARDVSGRFETQYF. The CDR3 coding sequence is TGCAGTGCTAGAGATGTTAGCGGGAGGTTTGAGACCCAGTACTTC.

In DNA, the CDR3 is TGCAGTGCGAACAGGGATATCTCCTACAATGAGCAGTTCTTC. Protein product: CSANRDISYNEQFF. This chain joins TRBV20-1 and TRBJ2-1, with D perhaps matching TRBD1 (6 bases). CDR3 length: 14 amino acids. Trimming removed 6 bases from V and 0 bases from J, with 12 bases in between. Germline V gene sequence: CDR1 DFQATT, CDR2 SNEGSKA (reference sequence).

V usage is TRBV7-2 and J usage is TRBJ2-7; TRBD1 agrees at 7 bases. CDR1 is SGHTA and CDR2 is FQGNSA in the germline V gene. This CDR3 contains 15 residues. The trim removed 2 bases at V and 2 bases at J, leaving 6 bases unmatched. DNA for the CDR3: TGTGCCAGCAGCTTATGGGACAGCGGTACCTACGAGCAGTACTTC. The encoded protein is CASSLWDSGTYEQYF.

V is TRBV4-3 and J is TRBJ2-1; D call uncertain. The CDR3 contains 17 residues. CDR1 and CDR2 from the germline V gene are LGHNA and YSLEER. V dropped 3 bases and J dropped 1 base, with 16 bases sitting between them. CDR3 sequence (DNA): TGCGCCAGCAGCCAGAGGTGGGCAGGTCCATCCTACAATGAGCAGTTCTTC. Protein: CASSQRWAGPSYNEQFF.

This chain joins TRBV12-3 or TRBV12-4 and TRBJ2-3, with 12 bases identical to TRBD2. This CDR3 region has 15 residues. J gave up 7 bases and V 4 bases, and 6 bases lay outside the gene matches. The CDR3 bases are TGTGCCAGCAGTTGGACTAGCGGGAACTTATATACGCAGTATTTT. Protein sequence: CASSWTSGNLYTQYF.

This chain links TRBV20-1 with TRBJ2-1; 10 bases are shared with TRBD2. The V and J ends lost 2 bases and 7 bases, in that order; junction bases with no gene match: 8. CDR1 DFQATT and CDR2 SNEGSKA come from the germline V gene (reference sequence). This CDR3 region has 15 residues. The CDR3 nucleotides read TGCAGTGCTAGACTAGCGGGAGACCGTGGTAATGAGCAGTTCTTC. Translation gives CSARLAGDRGNEQFF.

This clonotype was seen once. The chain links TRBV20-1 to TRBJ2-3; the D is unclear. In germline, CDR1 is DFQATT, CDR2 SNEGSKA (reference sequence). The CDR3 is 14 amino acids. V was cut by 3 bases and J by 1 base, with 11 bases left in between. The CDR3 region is CSASGGIGTDTQYF. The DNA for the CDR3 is TGCAGTGCTAGCGGTGGGATTGGCACAGATACGCAGTATTTT.

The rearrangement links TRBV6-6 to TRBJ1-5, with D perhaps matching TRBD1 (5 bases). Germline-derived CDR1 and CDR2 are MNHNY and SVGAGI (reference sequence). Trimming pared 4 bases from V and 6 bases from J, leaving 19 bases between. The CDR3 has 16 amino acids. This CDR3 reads CASSSNRRTAGQPQHF. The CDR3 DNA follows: TGTGCCAGCAGTTCAAACAGGCGAACAGCGGGTCAGCCCCAGCATTTT.

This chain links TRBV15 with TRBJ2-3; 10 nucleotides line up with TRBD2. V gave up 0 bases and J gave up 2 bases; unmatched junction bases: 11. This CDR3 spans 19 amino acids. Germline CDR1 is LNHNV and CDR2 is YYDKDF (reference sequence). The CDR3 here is CATSRDLPAGGIYTDTQYF. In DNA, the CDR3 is TGTGCCACCAGCAGAGATCTCCCAGCGGGAGGGATCTACACAGATACGCAGTATTTT.

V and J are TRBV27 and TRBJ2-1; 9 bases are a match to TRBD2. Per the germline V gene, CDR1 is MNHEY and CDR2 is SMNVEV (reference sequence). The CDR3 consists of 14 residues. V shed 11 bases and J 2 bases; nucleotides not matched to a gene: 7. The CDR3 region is CARTERGAYNEQFF. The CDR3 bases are TGTGCCCGCACTGAGCGGGGGGCCTACAATGAGCAGTTCTTC.

The CDR3 loop is CASSYGESSYNEQFF. CDR3 coding DNA: TGTGCCAGCAGCTACGGGGAAAGCTCCTACAATGAGCAGTTCTTC. The chain employs TRBV7-6 and TRBJ2-1; possible D gene TRBD2, 5 bases. The germline V gene has CDR1 SGHVS and CDR2 FNYEAQ. Trimming stripped 4 bases from V and 0 bases from J, with 10 bases between. There are 15 residues in the CDR3.

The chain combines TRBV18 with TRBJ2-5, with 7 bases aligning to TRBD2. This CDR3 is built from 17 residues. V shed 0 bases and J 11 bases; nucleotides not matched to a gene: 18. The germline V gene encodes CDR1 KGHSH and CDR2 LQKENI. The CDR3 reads CASSPPGLRREYNEQYF. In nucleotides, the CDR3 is TGTGCCAGCTCACCACCTGGTCTCCGGCGGGAGTACAATGAGCAGTACTTC.

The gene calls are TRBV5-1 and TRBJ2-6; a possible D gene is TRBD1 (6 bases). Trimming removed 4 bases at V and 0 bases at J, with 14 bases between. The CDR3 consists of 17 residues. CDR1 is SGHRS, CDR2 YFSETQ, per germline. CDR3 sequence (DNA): TGCGCCAGCAGCCCGCCGGACAGTATCTCTGGGGCCAACGTCCTGACTTTC. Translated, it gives CASSPPDSISGANVLTF.

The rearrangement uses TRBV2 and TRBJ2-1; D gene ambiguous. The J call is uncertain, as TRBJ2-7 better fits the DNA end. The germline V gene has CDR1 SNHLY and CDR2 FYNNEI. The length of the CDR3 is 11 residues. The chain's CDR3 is CASGRYNEQYF. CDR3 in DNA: TGTGCCAGCGGGCGTTACAATGAGCAGTACTTC.

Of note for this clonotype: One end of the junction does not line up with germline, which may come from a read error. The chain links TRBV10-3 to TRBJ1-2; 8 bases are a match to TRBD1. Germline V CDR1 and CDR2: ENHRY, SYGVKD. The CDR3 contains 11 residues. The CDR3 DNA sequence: TGCGCCATAGGACAGGGCGATGGCTACACCTTC. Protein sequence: CAIGQGDGYTF.

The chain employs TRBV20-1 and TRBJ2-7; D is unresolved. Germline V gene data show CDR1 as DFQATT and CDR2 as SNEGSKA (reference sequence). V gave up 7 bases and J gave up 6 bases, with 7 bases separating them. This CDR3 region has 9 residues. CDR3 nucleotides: TGCAGTGTAGGCAGCGAGCAGTACTTC. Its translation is CSVGSEQYF.

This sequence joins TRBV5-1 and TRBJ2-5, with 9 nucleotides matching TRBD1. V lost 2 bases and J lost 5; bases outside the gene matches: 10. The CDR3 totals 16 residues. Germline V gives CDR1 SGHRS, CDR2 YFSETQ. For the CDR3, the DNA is TGCGCCAGCAGCTTAGCCGGGACAGGGACACTGGAGACCCAGTACTTC. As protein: CASSLAGTGTLETQYF.

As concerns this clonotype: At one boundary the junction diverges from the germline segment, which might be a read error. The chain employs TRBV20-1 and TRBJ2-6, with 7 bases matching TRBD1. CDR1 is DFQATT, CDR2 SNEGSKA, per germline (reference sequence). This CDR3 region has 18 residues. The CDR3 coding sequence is TGCAGTGCTCCTCCTCCGGGACAGAGGACCTCTGGGGCCGACGTCCTGACTTTC. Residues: CSAPPPGQRTSGADVLTF.